Below, one T cell receptor beta chain is given with its context. Its antigen is as yet unknown. Libraries were prepared by immunoSEQ multiplex PCR; TCRdb keeps only in-frame clonotypes and omits some of them. The data show around 2.1 million clones, roughly 91% seen once. V dropped 0 bases and J dropped 6 bases, with 8 bases sitting between them. Germline V gene lookup returns CDR1 SGHDN and CDR2 FVKESK. The CDR3 totals 14 residues. This sample stems from a study of shared clonotypes between healthy human individuals. Study outcomes and limitations: Sampling used blood alone; tissue repertoires probably differ.

Naive-designated CD8 cells lacked CD45RO, were positively enriched for CCR7, and omitted terminally differentiated effector memory CD45RA+ cells. Donation came from healthy HIV-negative adults that had no recent acute infections or vaccinations. The receptor was derived from a man between 18 and 29 years old in good health. Some clones in this sample may be carry-over from other donors' samples. What was sequenced was naive CD8+ T cells from PBMCs. The chain links TRBV14 to TRBJ2-2, with D maybe TRBD1 (5 bases). In DNA form, the CDR3 reads TGTGCCAGCAGCCAAGAAAGGGGCCCCGGGGAGCTGTTTTTT. It specifies CASSQERGPGELFF. Full variable domain (missing parts from reference TRBV14 and TRBJ2-2): EAGVTQFPSHSVIEKGQTVTLRCDPISGHDNLYWYRRVMGKEIKFLLHFVKESKQDESGMPNNRFLAERTGGTYSTLKVQPAELEDSGVYFCASSQERGPGELFFGEGSRLTVL.